This T cell receptor beta chain was profiled in a study of human T cells and chemical hapten exposure. Findings and limits, study-wide: All donors were alopecia patients, so their immunity may differ from that of healthy people.

Trimming took off 2 bases at V and 2 bases at J, with 11 bases between the two ends. The CDR3 has 15 residues. Per the germline V gene, CDR1 is MNHEY and CDR2 is SVGAGI. Time point described: patch test 2, 6 weeks after DPC sensitization. Treatment denoted: therapeutic diphenylcyclopropenone sensitization with weekly scalp DPC. This clonotype has ten or more counts. Antigen specificity is unknown. TCRdb itself ran the RACE reads through MiXCR, one entry per CDR3 protein. This sample has approximately 75,000 distinct CDR3 sequences, with about 8% found just once. The material was whole blood, obtained in connection with sensitization to the hapten diphenylcyclopropenone (DPC). The chain is built from TRBV6-5 and TRBJ2-3; weak D call: TRBD2 (6 bases). The sequence was obtained from a woman in her 50s with alopecia areata. Some clones in this sample may be carry-over from other donors' samples. CDR3 DNA: TGTGCCAGCAGTTACGACGGGAGTGTCACAGATACGCAGTATTTT. Translated, it gives CASSYDGSVTDTQYF.